This T cell receptor beta chain was captured by sequencing in a study of blood T cells in healthy people across ages. Through a sample-barcoded 5' primer and a J-beta primer mix, a second PCR was run for roughly 6 to 12 cycles. Via MiXCR, TCRdb re-called the 5' RACE reads, giving one row per CDR3 protein. This sample has 600,000 or so distinct CDR3 sequences, with less than 35% found just once. Overall study findings and caveats: In older individuals, TCR beta diversity per million T cells was lower, falling roughly linearly with age. Whereas aged donors had fewer naive CD4+ cells, long-lived donors had more of them and higher diversity.

Germline V gene sequence: CDR1 MGHRA, CDR2 YSYEKL. The CDR3 spans 13 residues. Trimming removed 0 bases from V and 14 bases from J, with 11 bases in between. They isolated at least 7 million PBMCs from each sample. Points on this clonotype: Antigen unknown.

The V call is TRBV4-1, the J call TRBJ1-6; D not certain. The TCR comes from a woman of 80 years or more in good health. The sample was blood. The CDR3 DNA reads as TGCGCCAGCAGCCAAGAGAGGGCGGGAGCCCTCCACTTT. Its translation is CASSQERAGALHF.